The 25 T cell receptor beta chains reported below all come from one sample, sequenced in a study of tumor-infiltrating lymphocytes in primary liver carcinoma. The authors took blood RNA from unsorted whole blood and also extracted germline DNA. TCR beta cDNA was prepared out of roughly 0.45 ug total RNA by means of a constant-region primer. Investigators got TCR beta libraries out of three nested multiplex PCR rounds, done with slightly modified ARM-PCR. Researchers ran the first two PCR rounds for ten to eleven cycles each with TRBV1-TRBV30 forward primers and a C-beta reverse primer. TCRdb passed the multiplex PCR reads through MiXCR, listing each CDR3 protein once. Seen here are about 310,000 distinct CDR3 sequences, 58% observed once, and the top ten hold 17%. The sample comprised peripheral blood. These receptors were collected from a woman in her 30s with primary liver carcinoma and hepatitis B virus infection.

Note on this clonotype: The junction differs from germline at one of its ends, possibly a read error. The genes are TRBV6-5 and TRBJ2-5; 8 positions match TRBD2. CDR1 is MNHEY, CDR2 SVGAGI, per germline. CDR3 size: 15 residues. The CDR3 here is CVSSYSLAGLETQYF. The CDR3 bases are TGTGTCAGCAGTTACTCCCTAGCGGGTCTGGAGACCCAGTACTTC.

About this clonotype itself: A much larger clone differs by one base, so this may be a read error. The CDR3 loop reads CASSTQGNTIYF. The CDR3 nucleotides are TGTGCCAGCAGCACCCAGGGAAACACCATATATTTT. The chain has TRBV6-5 and TRBJ1-3; no reliable D call. CDR3 length: 12 amino acids. The V end lost 6 bases, the J end lost 4 bases, and 7 bases lay between the germline ends. CDR1 is MNHEY and CDR2 is SVGAGI in the germline V gene.

This clonotype was detected ten times or more. One junction end does not reproduce the germline sequence, and a read error may be involved. V usage is TRBV11-2 and J usage is TRBJ1-3; D call uncertain. Germline V gives CDR1 SGHAT, CDR2 FQNNGV. The CDR3 is 15 residues long. As DNA, the CDR3 is TGTGCCAGCAGCTTAGTATGGGCCGCTGGAAGCACCATATATTTT. This sequence encodes CASSLVWAAGSTIYF.

About this clonotype itself: The conserved closing phenylalanine or tryptophan is absent in this CDR3, likely reflecting a read error. The chain couples TRBV29-1 to TRBJ2-1; no reliable D call. Trimming took off 7 bases at V and 5 bases at J, with 12 bases between the two ends. The CDR3 has 12 amino acids. From germline, CDR1 is SQVTM and CDR2 ANQGSEA. In nucleotides, the CDR3 is TGCAGCGGACGGCCTAGAGACAATGAGCAGTTCCTC. Translating it yields CSGRPRDNEQFL.

Comment on this clonotype: A much larger clone differs from this one at a single base, so this may be a read error. CDR3 residues: CSVGHGDTHNEKLFF. For the CDR3, the DNA is TGCAGCGTTGGTCACGGGGACACCCATAATGAAAAACTGTTTTTT. The V call is TRBV29-1, the J call TRBJ1-4; maybe TRBD1 (6 bases). Trimming took off 4 bases at V and 4 bases at J, with 16 bases between the two ends. The CDR3 runs to 15 residues. Per germline, CDR1 SQVTM and CDR2 ANQGSEA. Drawing the rest from reference TRBV29-1 and TRBJ1-4, the complete variable domain is SAVISQKPSRDICQRGTSLTIQCQVDSQVTMMFWYRQQPGQSLTLIATANQGSEATYESGFVIDKFPISRPNLTFSTLTVSNMSPEDSSIYLCSVGHGDTHNEKLFFGSGTQLSVL.

To note about this clonotype: This could be a read error, since a much larger clone is one nucleotide away. V is TRBV6-5 and J is TRBJ2-7; D perhaps matches TRBD1 (5 bases). The V end was cut by 7 bases, the J end by 4 bases, with 17 bases between. Germline CDR1 reads MNHEY; CDR2 reads SVGAGI. CDR3 size: 14 residues. The CDR3 DNA sequence: TGTGCCAGCAATTATGGACGAAGGGGTTACGAGCAGTACTTC. Protein product: CASNYGRRGYEQYF.

The J gene is TRBJ2-7, the V gene TRBV7-8; D is undetermined. The germline gives CDR1 SGHVS, CDR2 FQNEAQ. The CDR3 runs to 18 residues. Trimming removed 1 base from V and 2 bases from J, with 21 bases in between. DNA of the CDR3: TGTGCCAGCAGCTTAGGGATTGGCTCTGGACCGACTGCCTACGAGCAGTACTTC. It translates to CASSLGIGSGPTAYEQYF.

On this clonotype: Mismatch with germline at one junction end may stem from a read error. This sequence joins TRBV10-3 and TRBJ1-3; D unclear. Germline-derived CDR1 and CDR2 are ENHRY and SYGVKD. The CDR3 is 14 amino acids. The CDR3 DNA is TGTACCATCAGTGGATCAGTTTCTGGAAACACCATATATTTT. Its protein is CTISGSVSGNTIYF.

With regard to this clonotype: A read error may explain this, as a much larger clone is one base away. V usage is TRBV5-5 and J usage is TRBJ2-2; 9 positions match TRBD1. CDR3 size: 17 residues. CDR1 is SGHKS and CDR2 is YYEKEE in the germline V gene (reference sequence). The CDR3 bases are TGTGCCAGCAGCTTGCTCCGGGACAGGGCGAACACCGGGGAGCTGTTGTTT. It yields the protein CASSLLRDRANTGELLF.

This sequence joins TRBV5-6 and TRBJ1-2; no clear D gene. Trimming left V 5 bases short and J 8 bases short, with 13 bases between. CDR3 length equals 12 residues. The germline CDR1 and CDR2 sequences are SGHDT and YYEEEE. The CDR3 DNA reads as TGTGCCAGCAGAGGGTGTGCAAGAGGCTACACCTTC. Translated, it gives CASRGCARGYTF.

This clonotype was detected once. The junction shows a germline mismatch at one end, possibly a read error. V and J are TRBV11-2 and TRBJ2-7; the D gene is possibly TRBD2 (6 bases). Germline CDR1 SGHAT, CDR2 FQNNGV. This CDR3 has 16 residues. The CDR3 reads CASCLRGGTGNYEQYF. The CDR3 DNA reads TGTGCCAGCTGCTTACGGGGCGGGACGGGGAACTACGAGCAGTACTTC.

V and J are TRBV6-1 and TRBJ2-3, with 10 bases identical to TRBD1. The germline V gene encodes CDR1 MNHNS and CDR2 SASEGT. J gave up 2 bases and V 6 bases, and 5 bases lay outside the gene matches. This CDR3 comprises 15 residues. DNA of the CDR3: TGTGCCAGCAGGGACAGGGGGGGTCTCACAGATACGCAGTATTTT. Amino acid sequence: CASRDRGGLTDTQYF.

This clonotype occurred many times. V and J are TRBV5-6 and TRBJ2-2; tentative D call: TRBD1 (6 bases). The V end lost 2 bases, the J end lost 6 bases, and 14 bases lay between the germline ends. This CDR3 is built from 15 residues. CDR1 and CDR2 (germline): SGHDT, YYEEEE. CDR3 sequence reads: CASSFLDRSSGELFF. As DNA, the CDR3 is TGTGCCAGCAGCTTCTTAGACAGGTCTTCCGGGGAGCTGTTTTTT.

On this clonotype: Since a much larger clone is just one base distant, this may be a read error. Lacking the conserved final phenylalanine or tryptophan, this CDR3 likely reflects a read error. This chain links TRBV29-1 with TRBJ2-1; D is uncertain. Trimming pared 2 bases from V and 7 bases from J, leaving 6 bases between. Germline-derived CDR1 and CDR2 are SQVTM and ANQGSEA. There are 11 residues in the CDR3. CDR3 residues: CSVEPMNEQFS. DNA of the CDR3: TGCAGCGTTGAACCAATGAATGAGCAGTTCTCC.

This clonotype was picked up a small number of times. The chain joins TRBV29-1 to TRBJ2-7, with TRBD1 identical over 7 bases. Germline V gene sequence: CDR1 SQVTM, CDR2 ANQGSEA. There are 14 residues in the CDR3. Germline trimming cut 4 bases from V and 3 bases from J; bases unmatched to any gene: 9. CDR3 region: CSVVKGQGVYEQYF. The CDR3 bases are TGCAGCGTTGTTAAAGGCCAGGGGGTCTACGAGCAGTACTTC.

Details on this clonotype: A read error is likely, as this CDR3 ends without the conserved phenylalanine or tryptophan. This chain joins TRBV6-1 and TRBJ1-5, with a tentative D call TRBD1 (6 bases). The CDR3 sequence is 15 residues long. Germline V gene sequence: CDR1 MNHNS, CDR2 SASEGT. CDR3 region: CASRIGQYSNHPQHL. CDR3 in DNA: TGTGCCAGCAGGATCGGACAGTATAGCAATCACCCCCAGCATCTT.

Of note for this clonotype: The final CDR3 position lacks the conserved phenylalanine or tryptophan, pointing to a likely read error. The V call is TRBV5-4, the J call TRBJ1-2; no definite D call. From germline, CDR1 is SGHNT and CDR2 YYREEE (reference sequence). This CDR3 has 13 amino acids. V shed 0 bases and J shed 8 bases, with 11 bases lying between them. The CDR3, as DNA: TGTGCCAGCAGCTTGGAGGCGGGATACGGCTACACCATC. Amino acids: CASSLEAGYGYTI.

Worth noting for this clonotype: With a much larger clone just one base away, this may be a read error. This chain connects TRBV6-2 or TRBV6-3 to TRBJ1-2; D gene unclear. The CDR3 loop spans 14 amino acids. In germline, CDR1 is MNHEY, CDR2 SVGEGT. CDR3 in DNA: TGTGCCAACAGTCCCCGATGGAGCCCCGATGGCTACACCTTC. Translation gives CANSPRWSPDGYTF.

This clonotype was seen a handful of times. The gene calls are TRBV10-3 and TRBJ2-3; D perhaps matches TRBD1 (6 bases). With 4 bases removed from V and 4 bases from J, the gap between germline ends came to 15 bases. Germline-derived CDR1 and CDR2 are ENHRY and SYGVKD. The CDR3 extends over 15 amino acids. The CDR3 is CAISVTKQGADTQYF. Here the CDR3 DNA reads TGTGCCATCAGTGTAACTAAACAGGGCGCAGATACGCAGTATTTT.

The chain is built from TRBV4-3 and TRBJ1-6; 10 nucleotides line up with TRBD1. The V gene's germline CDR1 is LGHNA and CDR2 YSLEER. The CDR3 loop spans 18 amino acids. With V trimmed by 0 bases and J by 7 bases, 9 bases remained unmatched. CDR3 sequence (DNA): TGCGCCAGCAGCCAAGATATCACTCCGGGACAGGGGAATTCACCCCTCCACTTT. This sequence encodes CASSQDITPGQGNSPLHF.

To note about this clonotype: A junction end diverges from the germline sequence, so it may reflect a read error. The rearrangement joins TRBV29-1 to TRBJ1-2; D ambiguous. This CDR3 has 12 amino acids. Germline CDR1 reads SQVTM; CDR2 reads ANQGSEA. The CDR3 is CSVVYWGGGYTF. The CDR3 region has the DNA TGCAGCGTTGTCTATTGGGGTGGCGGCTATACCTTC. Complete variable domain (other parts from reference TRBV29-1 and TRBJ1-2): SAVISQKPSRDICQRGTSLTIQCQVDSQVTMMFWYRQQPGQSLTLIATANQGSEATYESGFVIDKFPISRPNLTFSTLTVSNMSPEDSSIYLCSVVYWGGGYTFGSGTRLTVV.

V is TRBV5-4 and J is TRBJ2-5, with D perhaps matching TRBD1 or TRBD2 (6 bases each). CDR3 length equals 16 residues. Trimming cost V 8 bases and J 5 bases, with 25 bases left between them. Looked up from germline, CDR1 is SGHNT and CDR2 is YYREEE (reference sequence). CDR3 sequence (DNA): TGTGCCAGTAGCCGAATGCTAGCGAGAGGGGGGGAGACCCAGTACTTC. Translation: CASSRMLARGGETQYF.

This clonotype showed up just a few times. The V call is TRBV12-3 or TRBV12-4, the J call TRBJ2-5, with 7 bases matching TRBD2. The CDR3 is made up of 12 amino acids. The junction had 6 bases not matched to a gene; V was cut back by 5 bases and J by 9 bases. CDR3 residues: CASSRSGTAQYF. In DNA, the CDR3 is TGTGCCAGCAGTCGAAGCGGGACGGCCCAGTACTTC.

To note about this clonotype: One end of the junction is discordant with germline, which a read error may explain. CDR3 DNA sequence: TGTGCCAGTAGCTCCAAGACTAGCGGGAGGCCTCAAGAGACCCAGTACTTC. Translated: CASSSKTSGRPQETQYF. The chain carries TRBV11-3 and TRBJ2-5; 13 positions match TRBD2. Germline V gene data show CDR1 as SGHNT and CDR2 as YENEEA. The CDR3 spans 17 residues. The full variable domain, completed using reference TRBV11-3 and TRBJ2-5, is EAGVVQSPRYKIIEKKQPVAFWCNPISGHNTLYWYLQNLGQGPELLIRYENEEAVDDSQLPKDRFSAERLKGVDSTLKIQPAELGDSAVYLCASSSKTSGRPQETQYFGPGTRLLVL.

As regards this clonotype: A much larger clone differs by one base, so this may be a read error. The chain is built from TRBV29-1 and TRBJ2-3; D gene ambiguous. Germline assignment: CDR1 SQVTM and CDR2 ANQGSEA. Trimming cost V 2 bases and J 2 bases, with 14 bases left between them. The CDR3 contains 15 residues. CDR3 DNA: TGCAGCGTTGAATGGGGTGGGCCTTACACAGATACGCAGTATTTT. Translated, it gives CSVEWGGPYTDTQYF.